The TCR beta chain described here comes from a study of T cells after yellow fever vaccination (dated by TCRdb to the late 2010s). The study in broad terms: The SMART-Seq v4 Ultra Low Input RNA kit was used to prepare libraries from fractions with low cell numbers. To follow T-cell clones before and after both primary and booster YFV17D yellow fever vaccination, bulk TCR alpha and beta repertoires underwent longitudinal sequencing. The cohort comprised two healthy male donors, one aged 18 to 29 and one aged 30 to 40 years. Blood was drawn at multiple timepoints before and after primary and secondary immunization, with bulk PBMC replicates and cell subsets isolated. The study at large found these results: FACS-sorted repertoires could contain abundant contaminating clonotypes from the bulk population, so computational filtering was required. Most clones expanded after primary vaccination were re-detected after the booster (96% of CD4 and around 88% of CD8), suggesting broad memory maintenance. A small fraction of clonotypes showed up in both the CD4 and CD8 compartments, probably as a result of convergent recombination. Because only a couple of donors were included in the study, the extent to which the findings can be generalized is limited. The secondary T-cell response was found to be weaker but faster than the primary response, with a peak reached on day 5 rather than on day 15.

From V the trimming removes 6 bases and from J it removes 5 bases, while the gene matches leave 13 bases of the junction unaccounted for. From the cysteine up to the phenylalanine, the CDR3 has a length of 15 residues. The entry retains the CDR3 DNA only, 45 bases that are in frame from base 1. From the germline V gene (reference sequence), CDR1 is DFQATT and CDR2 is SNEGSKA. TCR cDNA was made using 5'RACE template switching, a step that added a universal primer site and unique molecular identifiers. Priming for cDNA synthesis came from both the TCR alpha and TCR beta constant segments. Library amplification used two PCR steps, and the second PCR step added sample barcodes and sequencing adapters. Sequencing of libraries was performed on Illumina HiSeq 2500 (2x100 bp) or NovaSeq (2x150 bp). Per the source publication's procedure: MIGEC was used to demultiplex reads and collapse the reads into UMI consensus sequences, and MiXCR was used for V(D)J alignment. Vaccine-responding clonotypes were identified with edgeR using replicate PBMC samples, with FDR below 0.01 and a log2 fold change above 5 up to day 15 being required. Bulk clonotypes were assigned CD4 or CD8 identity according to which sequenced CD4 or CD8 repertoire held them at higher abundance. TCRdb reanalyzed the raw reads on its own, using fastp at Q25 for trimming and MiXCR for clone calling, and kept in-frame beta chains. Entries that share a CDR3 protein sequence are merged under the most common genes and DNA. For this entry, the V and J calls and clone size follow TCRdb and not the study's own pipeline. For this sample there are about 150,000 distinct CDR3 sequences; just over 6.5% appear just once. Together, the top ten hold more than 0.55% of the sample.

This clonotype was detected ten times or more. Its specific antigen is unknown. The record has no base qualities; no much larger clone is one base away. The sample's treatment or condition, from its label and the paper: live attenuated yellow fever vaccine strain. A standard Ficoll-Paque protocol was used to isolate PBMCs from peripheral blood. CD4 and CD8 T-cell fractions were isolated with Dynabeads CD4 and CD8 positive selection kits. TriZol was used to extract RNA from bulk PBMCs, from CD4 and CD8 fractions, and from dextramer-positive and dextramer-negative fractions. The starting material was CD4+ T cells sorted from PBMCs, obtained 10 days after the yellow fever booster vaccination. This TCR derives from a man aged 25 to 40 who received the YFV17D yellow fever vaccine. The sequence joins TRBV20-1 to TRBJ2-5; TRBD1 matches 9 bases in the middle. The CDR3 region has the sequence CSAPTGTGFWETQYF. In nucleotide form, the sequence is TGCAGTGCCCCGACCGGGACAGGGTTTTGGGAGACCCAGTACTTC.